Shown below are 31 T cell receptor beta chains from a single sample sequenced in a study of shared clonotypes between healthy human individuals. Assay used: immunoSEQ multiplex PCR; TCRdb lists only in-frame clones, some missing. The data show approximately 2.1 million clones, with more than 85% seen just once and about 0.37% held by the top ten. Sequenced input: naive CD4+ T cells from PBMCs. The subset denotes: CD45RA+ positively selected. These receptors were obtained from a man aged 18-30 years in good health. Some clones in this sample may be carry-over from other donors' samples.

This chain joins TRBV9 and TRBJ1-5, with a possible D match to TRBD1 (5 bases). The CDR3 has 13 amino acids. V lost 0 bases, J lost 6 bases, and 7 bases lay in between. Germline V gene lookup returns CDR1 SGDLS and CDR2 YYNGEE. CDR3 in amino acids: CASSVEGRQPQHF. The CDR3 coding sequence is TGTGCCAGCAGCGTAGAGGGGCGTCAGCCCCAGCATTTT.

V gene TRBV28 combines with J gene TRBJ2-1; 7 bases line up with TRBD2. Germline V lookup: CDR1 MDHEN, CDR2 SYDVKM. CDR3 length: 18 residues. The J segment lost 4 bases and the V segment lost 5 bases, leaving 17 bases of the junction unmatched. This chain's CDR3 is CASSPRLLAGVRYNEQFF. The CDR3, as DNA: TGTGCCAGCAGTCCACGCCTTTTAGCGGGCGTTCGATACAATGAGCAGTTCTTC.

The CDR3 DNA reads as TGTGCCAGCAGCCCGAGGTCGACTAGCGGGGTCTACGAGCAGTACTTC. Protein product: CASSPRSTSGVYEQYF. This rearrangement joins TRBV9 to TRBJ2-7; TRBD2 matches at 11 bases. The CDR3 covers 16 residues. Per germline, CDR1 SGDLS and CDR2 YYNGEE. The V and J ends lost 4 bases and 3 bases, in that order; junction bases with no gene match: 9. Complete variable domain (other parts from reference TRBV9 and TRBJ2-7): DSGVTQTPKHLITATGQRVTLRCSPRSGDLSVYWYQQSLDQGLQFLIQYYNGEERAKGNILERFSAQQFPDLHSELNLSSLELGDSALYFCASSPRSTSGVYEQYFGPGTRLTVT.

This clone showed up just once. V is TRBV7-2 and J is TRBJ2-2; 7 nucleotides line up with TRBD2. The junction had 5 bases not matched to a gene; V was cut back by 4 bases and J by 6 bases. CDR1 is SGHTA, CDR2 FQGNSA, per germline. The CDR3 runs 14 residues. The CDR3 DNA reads TGTGCCAGCAGCTCCTTGACTAGCCCCGGGGAGCTGTTTTTT. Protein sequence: CASSSLTSPGELFF. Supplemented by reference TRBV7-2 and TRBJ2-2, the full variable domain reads GAGVSQSPSNKVTEKGKDVELRCDPISGHTALYWYRQSLGQGLEFLIYFQGNSAPDKSGLPSDRFSAERTGGSVSTLTIQRTQQEDSAVYLCASSSLTSPGELFFGEGSRLTVL.

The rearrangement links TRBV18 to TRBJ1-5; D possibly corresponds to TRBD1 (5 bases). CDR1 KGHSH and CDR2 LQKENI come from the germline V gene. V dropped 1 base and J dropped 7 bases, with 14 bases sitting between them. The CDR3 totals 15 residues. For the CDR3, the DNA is TGTGCCAGCTCACCACTTTCGGGGGAACCACAGCCCCAGCATTTT. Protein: CASSPLSGEPQPQHF.

The chain's CDR3 is CASSLAGKGNPLFF. DNA of the CDR3: TGTGCCAGCAGCTTAGCCGGAAAGGGTAACCCGTTGTTCTTC. J is TRBJ2-1 and V is TRBV7-3, with D unresolved. The CDR3 contains 14 residues. The germline V gene has CDR1 SGHTA and CDR2 FQGTGA. V lost 2 bases, J lost 15 bases, and 20 bases lay in between.

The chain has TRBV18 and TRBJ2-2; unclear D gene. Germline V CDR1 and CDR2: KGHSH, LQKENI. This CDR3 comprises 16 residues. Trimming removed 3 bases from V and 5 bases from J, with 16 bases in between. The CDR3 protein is CASSPTLIPGTGELFF. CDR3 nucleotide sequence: TGTGCCAGCTCACCCACACTCATTCCAGGTACCGGGGAGCTGTTTTTT. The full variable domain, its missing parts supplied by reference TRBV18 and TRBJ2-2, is NAGVMQNPRHLVRRRGQEARLRCSPMKGHSHVYWYRQLPEEGLKFMVYLQKENIIDESGMPKERFSAEFPKEGPSILRIQQVVRGDSAAYFCASSPTLIPGTGELFFGEGSRLTVL.

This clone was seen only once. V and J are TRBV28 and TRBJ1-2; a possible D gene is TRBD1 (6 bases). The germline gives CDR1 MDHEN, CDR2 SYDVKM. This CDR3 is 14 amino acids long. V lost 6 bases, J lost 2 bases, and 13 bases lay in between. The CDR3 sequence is CASSLRTENYGYTF. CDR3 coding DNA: TGTGCCAGCAGCCTTCGGACAGAAAACTATGGCTACACCTTC.

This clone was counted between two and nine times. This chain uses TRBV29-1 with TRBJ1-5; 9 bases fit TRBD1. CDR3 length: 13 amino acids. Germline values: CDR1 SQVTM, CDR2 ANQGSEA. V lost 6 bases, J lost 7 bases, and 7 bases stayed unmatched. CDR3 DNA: TGCAGCGTGGCCCGGGACAGGGACCAGCCCCAGCATTTT. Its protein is CSVARDRDQPQHF. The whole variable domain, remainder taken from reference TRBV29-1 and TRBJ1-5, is SAVISQKPSRDICQRGTSLTIQCQVDSQVTMMFWYRQQPGQSLTLIATANQGSEATYESGFVIDKFPISRPNLTFSTLTVSNMSPEDSSIYLCSVARDRDQPQHFGDGTRLSIL.

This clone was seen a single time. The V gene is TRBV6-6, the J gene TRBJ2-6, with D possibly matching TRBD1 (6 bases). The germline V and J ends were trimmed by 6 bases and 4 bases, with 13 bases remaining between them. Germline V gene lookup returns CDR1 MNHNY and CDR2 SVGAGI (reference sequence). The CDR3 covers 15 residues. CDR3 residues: CASSFTGSGANVLTF. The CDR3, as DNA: TGTGCCAGCAGCTTTACAGGGTCCGGGGCCAACGTCCTGACTTTC.

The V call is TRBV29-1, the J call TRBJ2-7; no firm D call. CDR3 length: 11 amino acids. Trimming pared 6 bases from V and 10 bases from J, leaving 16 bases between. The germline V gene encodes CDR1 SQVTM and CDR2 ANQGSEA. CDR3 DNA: TGCAGCGTGACGTCCGGTGGATCTCAGTACTTC. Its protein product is CSVTSGGSQYF.

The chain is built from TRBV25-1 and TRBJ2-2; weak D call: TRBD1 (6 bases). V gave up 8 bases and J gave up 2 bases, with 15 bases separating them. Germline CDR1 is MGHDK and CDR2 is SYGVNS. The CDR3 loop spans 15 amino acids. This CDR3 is CASSDSGTNTGELFF. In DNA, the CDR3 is TGTGCCAGCTCCGACTCCGGGACAAACACCGGGGAGCTGTTTTTT.

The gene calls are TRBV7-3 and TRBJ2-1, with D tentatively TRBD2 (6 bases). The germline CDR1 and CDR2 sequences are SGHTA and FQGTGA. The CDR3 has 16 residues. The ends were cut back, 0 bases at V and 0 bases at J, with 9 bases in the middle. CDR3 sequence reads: CASSLTGGISYNEQFF. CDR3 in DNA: TGTGCCAGCAGCTTAACGGGGGGAATCTCCTACAATGAGCAGTTCTTC. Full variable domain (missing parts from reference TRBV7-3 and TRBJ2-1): GAGVSQTPSNKVTEKGKYVELRCDPISGHTALYWYRQSLGQGPEFLIYFQGTGAADDSGLPNDRFFAVRPEGSVSTLKIQRTERGDSAVYLCASSLTGGISYNEQFFGPGTRLTVL.

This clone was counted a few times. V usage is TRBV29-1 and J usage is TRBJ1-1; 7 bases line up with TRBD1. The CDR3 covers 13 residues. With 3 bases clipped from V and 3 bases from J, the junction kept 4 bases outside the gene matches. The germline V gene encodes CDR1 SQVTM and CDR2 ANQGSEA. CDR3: CSVERTGYTEAFF. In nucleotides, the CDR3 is TGCAGCGTTGAGAGGACAGGCTACACTGAAGCTTTCTTT.

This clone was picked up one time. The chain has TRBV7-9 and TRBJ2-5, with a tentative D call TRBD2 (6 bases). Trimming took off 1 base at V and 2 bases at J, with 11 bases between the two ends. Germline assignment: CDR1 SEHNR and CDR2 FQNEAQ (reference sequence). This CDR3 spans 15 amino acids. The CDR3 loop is CASSLVWGGQETQYF. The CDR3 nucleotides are TGTGCCAGCAGCTTAGTATGGGGAGGTCAAGAGACCCAGTACTTC.

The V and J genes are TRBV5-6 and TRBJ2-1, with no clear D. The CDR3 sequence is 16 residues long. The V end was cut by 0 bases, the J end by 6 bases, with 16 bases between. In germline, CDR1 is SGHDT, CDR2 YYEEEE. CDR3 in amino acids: CASSLANIGPRNEQFF. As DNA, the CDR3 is TGTGCCAGCAGCTTGGCAAATATTGGACCCCGCAATGAGCAGTTCTTC.

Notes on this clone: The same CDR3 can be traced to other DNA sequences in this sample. The CDR3 here is CASSLEGGSNQPQHF. DNA for the CDR3: TGCGCCAGCAGCTTGGAAGGGGGTAGCAATCAGCCCCAGCATTTT. The chain combines TRBV5-1 with TRBJ1-5; perhaps TRBD1 as D (6 bases). The CDR3 runs to 15 residues. V lost 0 bases and J 0 bases, leaving 7 bases between the germline ends. The germline CDR1 and CDR2 sequences are SGHRS and YFSETQ.

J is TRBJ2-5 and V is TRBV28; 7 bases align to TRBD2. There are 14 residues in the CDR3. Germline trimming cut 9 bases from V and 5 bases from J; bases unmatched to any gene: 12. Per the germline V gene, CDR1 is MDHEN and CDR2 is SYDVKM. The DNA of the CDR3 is TGTGCCAGTTCCCCAATGGGGGGAGGGGAGACCCAGTACTTC. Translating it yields CASSPMGGGETQYF. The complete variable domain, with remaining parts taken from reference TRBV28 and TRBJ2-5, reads DVKVTQSSRYLVKRTGEKVFLECVQDMDHENMFWYRQDPGLGLRLIYFSYDVKMKEKGDIPEGYSVSREKKERFSLILESASTNQTSMYLCASSPMGGGETQYFGPGTRLLVL.

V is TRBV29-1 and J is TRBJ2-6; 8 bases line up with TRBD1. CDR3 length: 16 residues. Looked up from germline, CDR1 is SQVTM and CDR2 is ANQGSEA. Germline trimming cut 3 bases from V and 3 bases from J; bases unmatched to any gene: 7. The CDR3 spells CSVETGALSGANVLTF. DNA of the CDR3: TGCAGCGTTGAGACAGGGGCTTTAAGTGGGGCCAACGTCCTGACTTTC.

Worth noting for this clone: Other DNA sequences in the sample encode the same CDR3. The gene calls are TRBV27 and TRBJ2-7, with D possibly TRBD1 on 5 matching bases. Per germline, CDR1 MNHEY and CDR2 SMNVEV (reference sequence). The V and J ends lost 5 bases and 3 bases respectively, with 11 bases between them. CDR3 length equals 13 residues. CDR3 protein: CASSRTGDYEQYF. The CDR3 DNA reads TGTGCCAGCAGTCGAACAGGCGACTACGAGCAGTACTTC.

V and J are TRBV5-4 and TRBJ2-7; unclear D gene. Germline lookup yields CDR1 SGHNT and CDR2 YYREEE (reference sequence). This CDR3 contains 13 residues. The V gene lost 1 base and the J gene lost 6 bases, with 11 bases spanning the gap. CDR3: CASSLSTLGEQYF. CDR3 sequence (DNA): TGTGCCAGCAGCTTGTCCACTCTCGGCGAGCAGTACTTC.

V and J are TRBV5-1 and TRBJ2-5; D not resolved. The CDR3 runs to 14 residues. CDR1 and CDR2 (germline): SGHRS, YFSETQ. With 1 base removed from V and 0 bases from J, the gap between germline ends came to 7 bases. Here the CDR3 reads CASSLQADQETQYF. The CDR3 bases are TGCGCCAGCAGCTTGCAGGCAGACCAAGAGACCCAGTACTTC.

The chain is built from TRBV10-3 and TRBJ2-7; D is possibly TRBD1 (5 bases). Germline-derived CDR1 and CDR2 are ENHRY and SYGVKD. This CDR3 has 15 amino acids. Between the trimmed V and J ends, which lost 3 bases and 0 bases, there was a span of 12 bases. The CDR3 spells CAISDARQSSYEQYF. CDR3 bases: TGTGCCATCAGTGATGCGAGACAGAGCTCCTACGAGCAGTACTTC.

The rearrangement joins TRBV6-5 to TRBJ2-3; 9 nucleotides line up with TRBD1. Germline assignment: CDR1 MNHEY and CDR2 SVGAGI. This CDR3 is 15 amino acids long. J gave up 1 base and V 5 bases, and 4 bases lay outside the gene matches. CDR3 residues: CASSRQGGGTDTQYF. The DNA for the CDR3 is TGTGCCAGCAGTCGACAGGGGGGAGGCACAGATACGCAGTATTTT.

CDR3 coding DNA: TGTGCCACCAGCAGGAGGGGGAGGAACACTGAAGCTTTCTTT. Translation: CATSRRGRNTEAFF. The J gene is TRBJ1-1, the V gene TRBV15; possibly TRBD1 for D (6 bases). The V end lost 3 bases, the J end lost 1 base, and 9 bases lay between the germline ends. The CDR3 runs 14 residues. The germline gives CDR1 LNHNV, CDR2 YYDKDF (reference sequence).

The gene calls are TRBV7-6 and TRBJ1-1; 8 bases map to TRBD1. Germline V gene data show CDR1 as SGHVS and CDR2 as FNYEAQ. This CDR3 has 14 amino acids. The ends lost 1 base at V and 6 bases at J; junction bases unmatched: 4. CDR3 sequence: CASSLVQGASEAFF. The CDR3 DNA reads TGTGCCAGCAGCTTAGTGCAGGGGGCTTCTGAAGCTTTCTTT.

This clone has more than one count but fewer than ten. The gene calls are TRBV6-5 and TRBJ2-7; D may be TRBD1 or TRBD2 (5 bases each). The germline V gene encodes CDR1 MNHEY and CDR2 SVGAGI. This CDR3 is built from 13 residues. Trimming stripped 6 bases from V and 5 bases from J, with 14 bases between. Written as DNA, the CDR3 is TGTGCCAGCAGGCCTCCGGGGCGAAACGAGCAGTACTTC. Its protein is CASRPPGRNEQYF.

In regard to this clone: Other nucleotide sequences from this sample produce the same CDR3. CDR3 sequence (DNA): TGTGCCAGCAGCCGGGGACAGGGGAATGAAAAACTGTTTTTT. As protein: CASSRGQGNEKLFF. The gene calls are TRBV7-9 and TRBJ1-4; 10 nucleotides match TRBD1. Germline CDR1 and CDR2: SEHNR and FQNEAQ (reference sequence). This CDR3 has 14 residues. Germline trimming cut 5 bases from V and 5 bases from J; bases unmatched to any gene: 2.

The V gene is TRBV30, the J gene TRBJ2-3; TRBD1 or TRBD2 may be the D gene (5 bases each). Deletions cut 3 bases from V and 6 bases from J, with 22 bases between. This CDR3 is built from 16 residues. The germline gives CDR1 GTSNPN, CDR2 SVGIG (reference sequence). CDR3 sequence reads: CAWSPGATRFRDTQYF. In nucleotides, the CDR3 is TGTGCCTGGAGCCCCGGGGCAACACGTTTCCGGGATACGCAGTATTTT.

The CDR3 protein is CASSLDGIAGTEAFF. CDR3 DNA sequence: TGCGCCAGCAGCTTGGACGGGATCGCTGGAACTGAAGCTTTCTTT. The V and J genes are TRBV5-1 and TRBJ1-1, with no clear D. The CDR3 covers 15 residues. V was pared by 0 bases and J by 5 bases, with 14 bases between. Germline V gene lookup returns CDR1 SGHRS and CDR2 YFSETQ.

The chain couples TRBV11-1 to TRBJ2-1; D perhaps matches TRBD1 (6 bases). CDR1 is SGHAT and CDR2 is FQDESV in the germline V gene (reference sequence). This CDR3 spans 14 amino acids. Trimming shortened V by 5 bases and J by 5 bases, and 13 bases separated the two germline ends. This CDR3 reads CASSGTRGDNEQFF. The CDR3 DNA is TGTGCCAGCAGCGGGACAAGAGGAGACAATGAGCAGTTCTTC.